Each of the 7 T cell receptor beta chains below was sequenced from the same sample in a study of blood T cells in healthy people across ages. Combining a sample-barcoded 5' primer with a J-beta primer mix, a second PCR ran for roughly 7 to 12 cycles. TCRdb re-analysed the 5' RACE reads in MiXCR, keeping a single row per CDR3 protein. This repertoire shows about 830,000 distinct CDR3 sequences, over 45% found once; its top ten account for around 22%. Sequencing used blood. These receptors came from a young man in good health.

This clonotype was counted a few times. This sequence joins TRBV19 and TRBJ2-3; 10 bases are a match to TRBD2. Unmatched junction bases numbered 1, after V lost 9 bases and J lost 1 base. Germline V lookup: CDR1 LNHDA, CDR2 SQIVND (reference sequence). The CDR3 extends over 13 amino acids. CDR3 coding DNA: TGTGCCAGCGGACTAGCGGGCACAGATACGCAGTATTTT. Translation: CASGLAGTDTQYF.

V and J are TRBV19 and TRBJ2-1; no clear D. V lost 4 bases to trimming and J lost 5 bases, with 6 bases between them. There are 12 residues in the CDR3. Germline lookup yields CDR1 LNHDA and CDR2 SQIVND (reference sequence). CDR3 residues: CASSTNHNEQFF. Written as DNA, the CDR3 is TGTGCCAGTAGTACGAACCACAATGAGCAGTTCTTC.

The rearrangement joins TRBV11-2 to TRBJ2-5, with 11 positions matching TRBD2. Germline V gene sequence: CDR1 SGHAT, CDR2 FQNNGV. The CDR3 covers 16 residues. The V segment lost 5 bases and the J segment 9 bases; nucleotides outside the gene matches: 14. CDR3 region: CASSLPGTSGRMAQYF. CDR3 bases: TGTGCCAGCAGCCTACCCGGGACTAGCGGCAGAATGGCCCAGTACTTC. The full variable domain, completed using reference TRBV11-2 and TRBJ2-5, is EAGVAQSPRYKIIEKRQSVAFWCNPISGHATLYWYQQILGQGPKLLIQFQNNGVVDDSQLPKDRFSAERLKGVDSTLKIQPAKLEDSAVYLCASSLPGTSGRMAQYFGPGTRLLVL.

This clonotype has only a few counts. This rearrangement joins TRBV13 to TRBJ1-2, with TRBD1 matching over 7 bases. In germline, CDR1 is PRHDT, CDR2 FYEKMQ (reference sequence). J lost 5 bases, V lost 5 bases, and 5 bases had no gene match. The CDR3 sequence is 13 residues long. The chain's CDR3 is CASSPDRSYGYTF. The CDR3 region has the DNA TGTGCCAGCAGCCCGGACAGGTCATATGGCTACACCTTC.

V gene TRBV7-2 combines with J gene TRBJ1-2; no reliable D call. Trimming took off 1 base at V and 0 bases at J, with 9 bases between the two ends. CDR3 length equals 15 residues. The germline gives CDR1 SGHTA, CDR2 FQGNSA. CDR3 bases: TGTGCCAGCAGCTTAGTTGCCGGGACTAACTATGGCTACACCTTC. This translates into CASSLVAGTNYGYTF.

The chain is built from TRBV20-1 and TRBJ2-7, with 7 bases matching TRBD1. The end of the DNA fits TRBJ2-5 better, so the J call may be wrong. The germline V gene encodes CDR1 DFQATT and CDR2 SNEGSKA (reference sequence). This CDR3 region has 16 residues. CDR3 bases: TGCAGTGCTAGTCGTATGTTGGGACAGAGGTTCGAGACCCAGTACTTC. Translated, it gives CSASRMLGQRFETQYF.

The CDR3: CASSDRVRTEAFF. The CDR3 DNA is TGTGCCAGCAGCGACAGGGTTCGCACTGAAGCTTTCTTT. The V and J genes are TRBV21-1 and TRBJ1-1; no DNA check was done on the table's D call, TRBD1. TRBV21-1 is a documented pseudogene. The CDR3 is made up of 13 amino acids.